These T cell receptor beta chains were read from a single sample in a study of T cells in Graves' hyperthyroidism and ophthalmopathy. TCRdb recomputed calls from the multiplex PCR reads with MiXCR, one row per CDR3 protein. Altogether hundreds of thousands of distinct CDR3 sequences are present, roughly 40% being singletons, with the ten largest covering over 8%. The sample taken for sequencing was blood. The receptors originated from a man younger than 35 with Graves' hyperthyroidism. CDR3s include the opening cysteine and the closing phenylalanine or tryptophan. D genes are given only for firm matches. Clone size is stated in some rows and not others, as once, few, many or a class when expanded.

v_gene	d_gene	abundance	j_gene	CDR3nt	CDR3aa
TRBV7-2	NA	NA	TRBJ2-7	TGTGCCAGCACCGACCTCATGACGGGCTCCTACGAGCAGTACTTC	CASTDLMTGSYEQYF
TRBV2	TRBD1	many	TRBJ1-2	TGTGCCAGCAGGGGACGCCGGGACAGCAACTATGGCTACACCTTC	CASRGRRDSNYGYTF
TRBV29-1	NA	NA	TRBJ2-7	TGCAGCTTACCGGCCGCTAACTACGAGCAGTACTTC	CSLPAANYEQYF
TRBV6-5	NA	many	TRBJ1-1	TGTGCCAGCAGTTACTTAGGAAGCACTGAAGCTTTCTTT	CASSYLGSTEAFF
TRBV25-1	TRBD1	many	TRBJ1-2	TGTGCCAGCAGTGACTTCTTTTTGGGACAGAACTATGGCTACACCTTC	CASSDFFLGQNYGYTF
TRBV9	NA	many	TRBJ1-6	TGTGCCAGCAGCGTAGGGGACTCTGGCTCACCCCTCCACTTT	CASSVGDSGSPLHF
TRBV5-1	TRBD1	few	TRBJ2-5	TGCGCCAGCAGCCTAATGACAGGGCTCGAGGAGACCCAGTACTTC	CASSLMTGLEETQYF
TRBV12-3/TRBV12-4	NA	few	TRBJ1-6	TGTGCCAGCAGTTTATGGACGCCCTCCTATAATTCACCCCTCCACTTT	CASSLWTPSYNSPLHF
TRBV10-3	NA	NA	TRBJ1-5	TGTGCCATCAGTGGTGCGGGTGCGGGATTCTCCTACGAGCATTTT	CAISGAGAGFSYEHF
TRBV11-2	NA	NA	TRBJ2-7	TGTGCCAGCAGCCAGGGGCCCTATGACGAGCAGTACTTC	CASSQGPYDEQYF
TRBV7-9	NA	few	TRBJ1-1	TGTGCCAGCAGCGCCCGAAAGAGCCAGAACACTGAAGCTTTCTTT	CASSARKSQNTEAFF
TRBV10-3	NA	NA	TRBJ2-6	TGTGCCATCAGTGGTCCCGGGCCTTCTGGGGCCAACGTCCTGACTTTC	CAISGPGPSGANVLTF
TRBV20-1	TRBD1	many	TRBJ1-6	TGCAGTGCTGGGACAGCTTATAATTCACCCCTCCACTTT	CSAGTAYNSPLHF
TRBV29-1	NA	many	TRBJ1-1	TGCAGCCCCGTCCGGTCGGGATTGAACACTGAAGCTTTCTTT	CSPVRSGLNTEAFF
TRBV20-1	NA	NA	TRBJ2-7	TGCAGTGCTAGAGTCCGGGGTACCTACGAGCAGTACTTC	CSARVRGTYEQYF
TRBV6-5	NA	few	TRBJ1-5	TGTGCCAGCAGTAAAGGGGCCTCCAATCAGCCCCAGCATTTT	CASSKGASNQPQHF
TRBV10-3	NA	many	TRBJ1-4	TGTGCCATCAGTCGGGAATTGGCAACTAATGAAAAACTGTTTTTT	CAISRELATNEKLFF
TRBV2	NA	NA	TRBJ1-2	TGTGCCAGCAGTTTATTCTACTTCCCGGGACACCTCTATGGCTACACCTTC	CASSLFYFPGHLYGYTF
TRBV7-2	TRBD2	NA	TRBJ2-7	TGTGCCAGCGGGGAGGGCCGTTCCTACGAGCAGTACTTC	CASGEGRSYEQYF
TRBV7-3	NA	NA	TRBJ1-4	TGTGCCAGCAGCTTAGAACGGAATAATGAAAAACTGTTTTTT	CASSLERNNEKLFF
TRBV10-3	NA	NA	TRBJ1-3	TGTGCCATCAGAGCGGACGGTAACTATGGCTACACCATATATTTT	CAIRADGNYGYTIYF
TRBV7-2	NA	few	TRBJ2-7	TGTGCCAGCAGCCTATTACCGGAGACTGGCGGTCTGAGCTACGAGCAGTACTTC	CASSLLPETGGLSYEQYF
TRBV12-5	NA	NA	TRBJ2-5	TGTGCTAGTGGCCCTGGGGGGAGTGGTCGAGAGACCCAGTACTTC	CASGPGGSGRETQYF
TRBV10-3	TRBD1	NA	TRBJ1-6	TGTGCCAGCTGGCAACAGGGGCCACATAATTCACCCCTCCACTTT	CASWQQGPHNSPLHF
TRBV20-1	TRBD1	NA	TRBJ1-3	TGCAGTGCTTCCACAGGGGGCGGAAACACCATATATTTT	CSASTGGGNTIYF
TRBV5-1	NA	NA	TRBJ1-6	TGCGCCAGCAGCTTGTCGGTGGGAGCAACTAATTCACCCCTCCACTTT	CASSLSVGATNSPLHF
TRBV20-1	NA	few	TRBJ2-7	TGCAGTGCTCTCGACCAAGACCCCTACGAGCAGTACTTC	CSALDQDPYEQYF
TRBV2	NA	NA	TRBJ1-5	TGTGCTAGCGAAGGACGACGCAATCAGCCCCAGCATTTT	CASEGRRNQPQHF
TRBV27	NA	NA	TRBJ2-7	TGTGCCAGCAGTTATTGGACGGGACCTTACGAGCAGTACTTC	CASSYWTGPYEQYF
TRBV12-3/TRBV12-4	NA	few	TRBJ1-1	TGTGCCAGCAGTTTGTTTGGAGCGGACACTGAAGCTTTCTTT	CASSLFGADTEAFF
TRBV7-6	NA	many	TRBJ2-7	TGTGCCAGCAGCTTAGAACCGGCCTACGAGCAGTACTTC	CASSLEPAYEQYF
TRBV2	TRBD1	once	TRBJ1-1	TGTGCCAGCAGTGAAGTTATGGGACAGGGGAGCACTGAGGCTTTCTTT	CASSEVMGQGSTEAFF
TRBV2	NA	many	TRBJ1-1	TGTGCCAGCAGTAACATTAACACTGAAGCTTTCTTT	CASSNINTEAFF
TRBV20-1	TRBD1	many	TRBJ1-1	TGCAGTGCTAGGGGGACAGGGATCGGTTTCTTT	CSARGTGIGFF
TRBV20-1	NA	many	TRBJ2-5	TGCAGTGCTAGAGAACCAGCGTGGGAGACCCAGTACTTC	CSAREPAWETQYF
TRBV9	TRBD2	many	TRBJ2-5	TGTGCCAGCAGCAGAGCGGGAGCTGGGACCCAGTACTTC	CASSRAGAGTQYF
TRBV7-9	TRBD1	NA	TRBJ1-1	TGTGCCAGCAGCTTACCGACAGGGATCTCAGAAGCTTTCTTT	CASSLPTGISEAFF
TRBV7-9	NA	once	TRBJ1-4	TGTGCCAGCACCCCCCCCAGCTTATACGGTGAAAAACTGTTTTTT	CASTPPSLYGEKLFF
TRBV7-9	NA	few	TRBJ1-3	TGTGCCAGCTGGTACGGAACCGTCTTCACTGGAAACACCATATATTTT	CASWYGTVFTGNTIYF
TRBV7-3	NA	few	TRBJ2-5	TGTGCCAGCAGCTTAGAAAGCTTACAAGAGACCCAGTACTTC	CASSLESLQETQYF
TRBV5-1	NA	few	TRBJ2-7	TGCGCCAGCAGCCCGGGAATAGGCGAGCAGTACTTC	CASSPGIGEQYF
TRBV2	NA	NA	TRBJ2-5	TGTGCCAGCAGCTCGGTTTCGCGAGCAGAGACCCAGTACTTC	CASSSVSRAETQYF
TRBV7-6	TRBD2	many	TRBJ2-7	TGTGCCAGCAGCTCACTAGCGGGAGAAGACGAGCAGTACTTC	CASSSLAGEDEQYF
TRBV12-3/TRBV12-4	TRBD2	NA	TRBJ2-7	TGTGCCAGCAGTTTAGAACCTAGCGGGAGTAACGAGCAGTACTTC	CASSLEPSGSNEQYF
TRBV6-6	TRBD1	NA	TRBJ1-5	TGTGCCAGCCACCGAGACAGGGGTTATCAGCCCCAGCATTTT	CASHRDRGYQPQHF
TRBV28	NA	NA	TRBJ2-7	TGTGCCAGCAGGGACCCCACCTACGAGCAGTACTTC	CASRDPTYEQYF
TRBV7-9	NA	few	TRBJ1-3	TGTGCCAGCAGCTTAGCCGCAGGGGTCTTCGGAAACACCATATATTTT	CASSLAAGVFGNTIYF
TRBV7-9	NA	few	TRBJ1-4	TGTGCCAGCAGCTTAGGAGGCGGGGGATGGAATGAAAAACTGTTTTTT	CASSLGGGGWNEKLFF
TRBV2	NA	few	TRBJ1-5	TGTGCCAGCAGTGAAGCGCTTCCGGGGTCGAGCAATCAGCCCCAGCATTTT	CASSEALPGSSNQPQHF
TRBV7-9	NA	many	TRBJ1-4	TGTGCCAGCAGCGTAAGAAACGAAAAACTGTTTTTT	CASSVRNEKLFF
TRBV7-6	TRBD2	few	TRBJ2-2	TGTGCCAGCAGCTTTGGACTAGAACTCTCCGGGGAGCTGTTTTTT	CASSFGLELSGELFF
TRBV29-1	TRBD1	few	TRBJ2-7	TGCAGCGTTATAGAACCGGGACAGGGGACCTACGAGCAGTACTTC	CSVIEPGQGTYEQYF
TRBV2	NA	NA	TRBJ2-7	TGTGCCAGCAGTTTGTCAGAAGGCTACGAGCAGTACTTC	CASSLSEGYEQYF